This record concerns one T cell receptor beta chain sequence. Antigen unknown. These data come from a study of molecular identifiers for immune sequencing clone quantification. Study-wide points: Shared barcodes on identical TCR molecules could underestimate the sizes of highly expanded clones.

RNA fractions of 10%, 30% or 50% and roughly 19,000 to 1,000,000 sorted cells were the source of naive CD8 libraries. J lost 8 bases, V lost 6 bases, and 7 bases had no gene match. Germline CDR1 is MNHEY and CDR2 is SMNVEV (reference sequence). The CDR3 runs to 14 residues. The bulk TCR libraries were made with methods described before and with listed TCR primers. TCRdb redid the calling of the PCR reads with MiXCR, one entry per CDR3 protein. There are around 460,000 distinct CDR3 sequences in the sample; about a fifth occur only once, and around 0.86% lies in the top ten. Specimen: naive CD8+ T cells from blood, with Jurkat cell RNA spiked in. The subset: FACS-sorted CD8+CD4-CCR7+CD45RA+ naive T cells. The clonotype was recovered from a human donor in good health. Some libraries in this study had Jurkat cell RNA spiked in. The chain links TRBV27 to TRBJ2-1; 10 nucleotides agree with TRBD2. DNA for the CDR3: TGTGCCAGCAGGAGAGCGGGAGGGCCCGATGAGCAGTTCTTC. It encodes CASRRAGGPDEQFF.